Following are 30 T cell receptor beta chains from one sample sequenced in a study of Tregs in tolerant kidney transplant recipients. Method: immunoSEQ multiplex PCR; TCRdb's copy keeps in-frame clones and lacks some. The data contain roughly 80,000 clones, about 98% of them singletons. The specimen was CD4+ T cells from blood, collected before the transplant. The receptors here all came from a human donor who received a combined kidney and bone marrow transplant.

This rearrangement joins TRBV10-3 to TRBJ2-3, with TRBD2 identical over 8 bases. The CDR3 is 13 residues long. Germline CDR1 is ENHRY and CDR2 is SYGVKD. V lost 8 bases, J lost 6 bases, and 7 bases stayed unmatched. The CDR3 DNA sequence: TGTGCCATCGGGGGCGGGGGGTCGGATACGCAGTATTTT. Its protein product is CAIGGGGSDTQYF.

The chain joins TRBV7-3 to TRBJ2-3; the D gene is possibly TRBD1 (6 bases). The CDR3 has 15 residues. Germline values: CDR1 SGHTA, CDR2 FQGTGA. Trimming took 6 bases from V and 1 from J, leaving 14 bases between them. The CDR3 protein is CASRKRGSRTDTQYF. The CDR3 bases are TGTGCCAGCAGAAAAAGGGGGAGTCGCACAGATACGCAGTATTTT.

V is TRBV7-3 and J is TRBJ2-2; D remains unclear. Germline CDR1 SGHTA, CDR2 FQGTGA. The ends were cut back, 5 bases at V and 6 bases at J, with 10 bases in the middle. The CDR3 has 13 amino acids. CDR3 sequence (DNA): TGTGCCAGCAGCCCTAGTTTTGCCGGGGAGCTGTTTTTT. It encodes CASSPSFAGELFF.

This chain joins TRBV11-2 and TRBJ2-7, with 13 bases identical to TRBD2. Germline lookup yields CDR1 SGHAT and CDR2 FQNNGV. CDR3 size: 15 residues. Losses at the gene ends were 5 bases for V and 9 bases for J; bases not matched to a gene: 10. CDR3 residues: CASSHRTSGRKVQYF. The CDR3 nucleotides are TGTGCCAGCAGCCACCGGACTAGCGGGAGAAAAGTGCAGTACTTC.

The genes are TRBV7-2 and TRBJ1-2; D is ambiguous. V was clipped by 2 bases and J by 1 base, with 8 bases between them. Germline V gives CDR1 SGHTA, CDR2 FQGNSA. The length of the CDR3 is 14 residues. CDR3 bases: TGTGCCAGCAGCTTAATGGGCAGTAACTATGGCTACACCTTC. Its protein product is CASSLMGSNYGYTF.

The chain links TRBV6-5 to TRBJ2-2, with no clear D. CDR3 length equals 14 residues. Germline V gene sequence: CDR1 MNHEY, CDR2 SVGAGI. Trimming left V 6 bases short and J 3 bases short, with 11 bases between. This chain's CDR3 is CASSSYVDTGELFF. The CDR3, as DNA: TGTGCCAGCAGCTCCTACGTGGACACCGGGGAGCTGTTTTTT.

V is TRBV5-1 and J is TRBJ1-1; D is undetermined. The germline gives CDR1 SGHRS, CDR2 YFSETQ. The CDR3 extends over 15 amino acids. V was trimmed by 2 bases and J by 1 base, leaving 12 bases between them. The CDR3 sequence is CASSFRLGGNTEAFF. CDR3 DNA sequence: TGCGCCAGCAGCTTCCGCCTGGGAGGGAACACTGAAGCTTTCTTT.

DNA for the CDR3: TGTGCCGCCGGGACTAGCGGGGACGGGGAGCAGTTCTTC. Translating it yields CAAGTSGDGEQFF. V and J are TRBV10-3 and TRBJ2-1, with 13 bases that match TRBD2. The length of the CDR3 is 13 residues. J was trimmed by 10 bases and V by 11 bases; bases with no gene match: 8. Germline V CDR1 and CDR2: ENHRY, SYGVKD.

This clone is a singleton in its sample. V gene TRBV30 combines with J gene TRBJ1-5, with D hard to call. Germline CDR1 and CDR2: GTSNPN and SVGIG (reference sequence). V lost 0 bases, J lost 2 bases, and 5 bases lay in between. The CDR3 has 13 residues. The CDR3 DNA is TGTGCCTGGAGTGTACAACGCAATCAGCCCCAGCATTTT. Translated: CAWSVQRNQPQHF.

The rearrangement joins TRBV19 to TRBJ2-1; 9 nucleotides line up with TRBD2. The CDR3 covers 16 residues. Germline CDR1 is LNHDA and CDR2 is SQIVND (reference sequence). Losses at the gene ends were 3 bases for V and 3 bases for J; bases not matched to a gene: 6. For the CDR3, the DNA is TGTGCCAGTAGTATTACAGCGGGAGGCCTCTACAATGAGCAGTTCTTC. Protein: CASSITAGGLYNEQFF.

The rearrangement uses TRBV7-3 and TRBJ2-3, with 7 bases aligning to TRBD1. The CDR3 sequence is 15 residues long. Germline values: CDR1 SGHTA, CDR2 FQGTGA. Trimming cost V 1 base and J 4 bases; bases outside gene matches: 5. CDR3 region: CASSLRQGGADTQYF. The CDR3 DNA reads as TGTGCCAGCAGCTTAAGACAGGGTGGGGCAGATACGCAGTATTTT.

CDR3 protein: CASGQAAYGYTF. CDR3 bases: TGTGCCTCGGGACAGGCGGCATATGGCTACACCTTC. V is TRBV30 and J is TRBJ1-2, with 8 bases lining up with TRBD1. V was clipped by 7 bases and J by 5 bases; unmatched bases: 6. Germline V gene sequence: CDR1 GTSNPN, CDR2 SVGIG (reference sequence). There are 12 residues in the CDR3.

This chain joins TRBV6-1 and TRBJ1-1; 7 bases are a match to TRBD1. Per germline, CDR1 MNHNS and CDR2 SASEGT. V trimming: 1 base; J trimming: 12 bases; junction bases outside the gene matches: 11. The CDR3 has 14 amino acids. The CDR3 loop is CASSEGPGGPETFF. CDR3 in DNA: TGTGCCAGCAGTGAAGGTCCAGGGGGGCCCGAGACTTTCTTT.

This clone occurred once. The chain couples TRBV6-1 to TRBJ2-5; no clear D. Germline V lookup: CDR1 MNHNS, CDR2 SASEGT. The CDR3 has 15 amino acids. V was trimmed by 0 bases and J by 1 base, leaving 9 bases between them. In nucleotides, the CDR3 is TGTGCCAGCAGTGAAGCTCGCGGCCCCCAAGAGACCCAGTACTTC. Its protein is CASSEARGPQETQYF.

V gene TRBV2 combines with J gene TRBJ2-7; D is perhaps TRBD2 (6 bases). Germline lookup yields CDR1 SNHLY and CDR2 FYNNEI. The CDR3 length is 15 residues. The V end was cut by 2 bases, the J end by 0 bases, with 11 bases between. The CDR3 bases are TGTGCCAGCAGTGAACCTGGGAGGACCTCCTACGAGCAGTACTTC. It is translated as CASSEPGRTSYEQYF.

The count of this clone is one. The chain couples TRBV27 to TRBJ2-1; TRBD1 agrees at 8 bases. Germline V lookup: CDR1 MNHEY, CDR2 SMNVEV (reference sequence). V lost 6 bases to trimming and J lost 4 bases; unmatched junction nucleotides: 8. The CDR3 length is 15 residues. CDR3 in DNA: TGTGCCAGCAGGGGACAGGCCAGGGATTACAATGAGCAGTTCTTC. Translation gives CASRGQARDYNEQFF.

The chain combines TRBV4-3 with TRBJ2-7, with a weak D call TRBD1 (6 bases). Deletions cut 0 bases from V and 0 bases from J, with 9 bases between. The CDR3 runs to 15 residues. Per the germline V gene, CDR1 is LGHNA and CDR2 is YSLEER. This CDR3 is CASSQDWTVSYEQYF. CDR3 sequence (DNA): TGCGCCAGCAGCCAAGATTGGACAGTCTCCTACGAGCAGTACTTC.

The chain combines TRBV4-2 with TRBJ2-5; 14 nucleotides match TRBD2. CDR1 is LGHNA and CDR2 is YNFKEQ in the germline V gene. This CDR3 has 17 residues. Losses at the gene ends were 2 bases for V and 7 bases for J; bases not matched to a gene: 9. CDR3 sequence (DNA): TGTGCCAGCAGCCAAACTGGACTAGCGGGAGGCCAGGCGACCCAGTACTTC. It translates to CASSQTGLAGGQATQYF.

This chain connects TRBV5-8 to TRBJ2-7, with TRBD2 as a possible D gene (5 bases). Trimming removed 4 bases from V and 2 bases from J, with 10 bases in between. The CDR3 extends over 13 amino acids. CDR1 and CDR2 (germline): SGHTS, YDEGEE. The CDR3 region is CASSRTGTYEQYF. In nucleotides, the CDR3 is TGTGCCAGCAGCAGGACTGGTACCTACGAGCAGTACTTC. Together with reference TRBV5-8 and TRBJ2-7, the CDR3 gives the full variable domain: EAGVTQSPTHLIKTRGQQATLRCSPISGHTSVYWYQQALGLGLQFLLWYDEGEERNRGNFPPRFSGRQFPNYSSELNVNALELEDSALYLCASSRTGTYEQYFGPGTRLTVT.

In regard to this clone: This specimen includes other DNA sequences encoding the same CDR3. V is TRBV4-3 and J is TRBJ2-7; TRBD2 might be the D (5 bases). CDR1 and CDR2 (germline): LGHNA, YSLEER. The CDR3 sequence is 15 residues long. V lost 1 base, J lost 2 bases, and 12 bases lay in between. The CDR3 spells CASSQVARGPYEQYF. The CDR3 coding sequence is TGCGCCAGCAGCCAAGTGGCCCGAGGGCCCTACGAGCAGTACTTC.

The count of this clone is one. The V gene is TRBV29-1, the J gene TRBJ2-1, with 10 bases matching TRBD2. Germline loops: CDR1 SQVTM, CDR2 ANQGSEA. This CDR3 is 15 amino acids long. With V trimmed by 7 bases and J by 0 bases, 6 bases remained unmatched. The CDR3 sequence: CSALGLASSYNEQFF. DNA of the CDR3: TGCAGCGCATTGGGACTAGCGAGCTCCTACAATGAGCAGTTCTTC.

V usage is TRBV7-9 and J usage is TRBJ2-7, with D unresolved. The length of the CDR3 is 13 residues. The ends were cut back, 2 bases at V and 1 base at J, with 6 bases in the middle. Germline CDR1 and CDR2: SEHNR and FQNEAQ (reference sequence). This chain's CDR3 is CASSLTNSYEQYF. The CDR3 nucleotides read TGTGCCAGCAGCTTAACAAATTCCTACGAGCAGTACTTC. The full variable domain, rest sourced from reference TRBV7-9 and TRBJ2-7, is DTGVSQNPRHKITKRGQNVTFRCDPISEHNRLYWYRQTLGQGPEFLTYFQNEAQLEKSRLLSDRFSAERPKGSFSTLEIQRTEQGDSAMYLCASSLTNSYEQYFGPGTRLTVT.

This clone was seen just once. The V gene is TRBV7-3, the J gene TRBJ1-2; maybe TRBD1 (5 bases). V was trimmed by 5 bases and J by 5 bases, leaving 18 bases between them. The CDR3 has 15 residues. In germline, CDR1 is SGHTA, CDR2 FQGTGA. CDR3 bases: TGTGCCAGCAGCCAAATGGGGGGGAGTAATTATGGCTACACCTTC. Its translation: CASSQMGGSNYGYTF.

The chain links TRBV29-1 to TRBJ2-1, with 13 bases identical to TRBD2. CDR3 length: 17 residues. V lost 7 bases to trimming and J lost 1 base; unmatched junction nucleotides: 10. CDR1 is SQVTM, CDR2 ANQGSEA, per germline. CDR3 loop: CSGGRTSGSGSYNEQFF. As DNA, the CDR3 is TGCAGCGGGGGTAGGACTAGCGGGAGTGGATCCTACAATGAGCAGTTCTTC.

This chain connects TRBV18 to TRBJ1-4; D might be TRBD1 (5 bases). Looked up from germline, CDR1 is KGHSH and CDR2 is LQKENI. Trimming took 3 bases from V and 4 from J, leaving 15 bases between them. This CDR3 spans 16 amino acids. The DNA for the CDR3 is TGTGCCAGCTCACCCAGGGAAGGCGGCGATAATGAAAAACTGTTTTTT. The encoded protein is CASSPREGGDNEKLFF. The full variable domain, completed using reference TRBV18 and TRBJ1-4, is NAGVMQNPRHLVRRRGQEARLRCSPMKGHSHVYWYRQLPEEGLKFMVYLQKENIIDESGMPKERFSAEFPKEGPSILRIQQVVRGDSAAYFCASSPREGGDNEKLFFGSGTQLSVL.

The chain employs TRBV27 and TRBJ1-1; 7 bases agree with TRBD1. The CDR3 runs 12 residues. The ends lost 5 bases at V and 4 bases at J; junction bases unmatched: 1. CDR1 is MNHEY and CDR2 is SMNVEV in the germline V gene (reference sequence). As DNA, the CDR3 is TGTGCCAGCAGTCCAGGGGGCACTGAAGCTTTCTTT. Translating it yields CASSPGGTEAFF.

The chain carries TRBV13 and TRBJ2-3, with a possible D match to TRBD2 (6 bases). The CDR3 has 18 amino acids. The germline gives CDR1 PRHDT, CDR2 FYEKMQ (reference sequence). Between the trimmed V and J ends, which lost 5 bases and 4 bases, there was a span of 25 bases. CDR3 nucleotide sequence: TGTGCCAGCAGCAAGAGAGAAGGGCGGGGTCTGTTCGCAGATACGCAGTATTTT. This gives the protein CASSKREGRGLFADTQYF. Drawing the rest from reference TRBV13 and TRBJ2-3, the complete variable domain is AAGVIQSPRHLIKEKRETATLKCYPIPRHDTVYWYQQGPGQDPQFLISFYEKMQSDKGSIPDRFSAQQFSDYHSELNMSSLELGDSALYFCASSKREGRGLFADTQYFGPGTRLTVL.

This sequence joins TRBV12-5 and TRBJ2-1, with 10 bases fitting TRBD2. V gave up 7 bases and J gave up 7 bases; unmatched junction bases: 4. CDR3 size: 13 residues. Germline CDR1 is LGHNT and CDR2 is FRNRAP. The CDR3 spells CASASGGANEQFF. The DNA of the CDR3 is TGTGCTAGTGCGAGCGGGGGGGCTAATGAGCAGTTCTTC.

The count of this clone is one. The chain links TRBV19 to TRBJ2-3; 15 bases align to TRBD2. V was clipped by 11 bases and J by 5 bases; unmatched bases: 5. The V gene's germline CDR1 is LNHDA and CDR2 SQIVND (reference sequence). This CDR3 spans 14 amino acids. The CDR3 nucleotides are TGTGCCTCAAGGACTAGCGGGGGGGGAGATACGCAGTATTTT. It is translated as CASRTSGGGDTQYF. The variable domain in full, with the rest retrieved from reference TRBV19 and TRBJ2-3, is DGGITQSPKYLFRKEGQNVTLSCEQNLNHDAMYWYRQDPGQGLRLIYYSQIVNDFQKGDIAEGYSVSREKKESFPLTVTSAQKNPTAFYLCASRTSGGGDTQYFGPGTRLTVL.

This rearrangement joins TRBV7-2 to TRBJ2-5; 11 bases match TRBD2. V trimming: 0 bases; J trimming: 2 bases; junction bases outside the gene matches: 8. This CDR3 has 18 residues. Germline loops: CDR1 SGHTA, CDR2 FQGNSA. The CDR3 DNA follows: TGTGCCAGCAGCTTAGCGATTATGACTAGCGGGATACAAGAGACCCAGTACTTC. It encodes CASSLAIMTSGIQETQYF. Together with reference TRBV7-2 and TRBJ2-5, the CDR3 gives the full variable domain: GAGVSQSPSNKVTEKGKDVELRCDPISGHTALYWYRQSLGQGLEFLIYFQGNSAPDKSGLPSDRFSAERTGGSVSTLTIQRTQQEDSAVYLCASSLAIMTSGIQETQYFGPGTRLLVL.